What follows is one T cell receptor (beta chain) and its context. Its matching antigen is unknown. Healthy donors had no documented immune events, such as infections, while sampled. Sequencing was performed with immunoSEQ multiplex PCR; in TCRdb, only in-frame clones are kept and a portion is missing. The sample holds about 85,000 clones; 85% to 90% are singletons and the top ten take 19%. The sample is drawn from a study of identifying expanded T cells in peripheral blood. Study results and limitations: Roughly 2-week clone count variance significantly increased as total template count grew. Approximately 1.2 clones differed between technical replicates, versus roughly 17 and 20 over time.

Trimming stripped 0 bases from V and 3 bases from J, with 7 bases between. Germline V gene data show CDR1 as MNHEY and CDR2 as SVGAGI. This CDR3 region has 14 residues. This clonotype was obtained from a person between 18 and 69 years old in good health. The source material was blood. V is TRBV6-5 and J is TRBJ2-3; D is uncertain. The CDR3 DNA reads TGTGCCAGCAGTTACTCGCCCCGGACAGATACGCAGTATTTT. Translating it yields CASSYSPRTDTQYF.